This TCR beta chain was recorded in a study of T cell changes during pregnancy in multiple sclerosis. The data were produced by immunoSEQ multiplex PCR, yet TCRdb's version contains in-frame clones alone and is incomplete. The repertoire holds approximately 100,000 clones, with 92% as singletons. This CDR3 has 13 amino acids. The germline V gene has CDR1 LNHDA and CDR2 SQIVND (reference sequence). The germline V and J ends were trimmed by 5 bases and 8 bases, with 13 bases remaining between them. This TCR was sampled from a female donor with multiple sclerosis, enrolled in a pregnancy study. The chain carries TRBV19 and TRBJ2-1; tentatively, D is TRBD2 (6 bases). Sequencing used peripheral blood, obtained after pregnancy. The CDR3 DNA follows: TGTGCCAGTAGTGAGGCTAGGAGGGATGAGCAGTTCTTC. Translating it yields CASSEARRDEQFF.